This TCR beta chain was identified during a study of shared clonotypes between healthy human individuals. Study observations and caveats: The four-donor shared clonotypes exceeded non-shared clonotypes in generation probability, with non-shared ones scoring lower.

Worth noting for this clone: Its antigen is currently unknown.

TCRdb's table, derived via immunoSEQ multiplex PCR, lists solely in-frame clones and lacks some. The data contain roughly 2,300,000 clones, about 90% of them seen just once; the ten biggest clones take up 0.37%. Every donor was a Caucasian adult from Nashville, Tennessee. The germline CDR1 and CDR2 sequences are SGHDN and FVKESK. CDR3 size: 18 residues. V was trimmed by 0 bases and J by 5 bases, leaving 20 bases between them. The receptor comes from a man in his late teens or twenties in good health. Some clones in this sample may be carry-over from other donors' samples. Source material: naive CD4+ T cells from PBMCs. As to subset: CD45RA+ positively selected. The rearrangement uses TRBV14 and TRBJ2-1, with D maybe TRBD1 (6 bases). This CDR3 reads CASSQDKRIGQPHNEQFF. The DNA for the CDR3 is TGTGCCAGCAGCCAAGATAAGAGAATAGGACAGCCCCACAATGAGCAGTTCTTC.